The T cell receptor beta chain described here comes from a study of T cells after yellow fever vaccination. Background on the study: Fractions of low cell number were prepared using SMART-Seq v4 Ultra Low Input.

Points from the study as a whole: The secondary response was weaker but peaked faster, day 5 versus 15. Any FACS-sorted repertoire could hold abundant clonotypes that contaminate it from the bulk population.

TCRdb redid the calling of the 5' RACE reads with MiXCR, one entry per CDR3 protein. The repertoire holds approximately 550,000 distinct CDR3 sequences, with roughly 19% as singletons. The sample holds a few counts of this clonotype. Its antigen is undetermined. The specimen was PBMCs, collected 15 days after the yellow fever booster vaccination. This clonotype was obtained from a man aged 30 to 45 who received the YFV17D yellow fever vaccine.

The CDR3 DNA reads TGCAGCGCCCTGGGACTAGCGGGGGCAGAGCAGTTCTTC. It codes for CSALGLAGAEQFF. J is TRBJ2-1 and V is TRBV29-1; 14 bases map to TRBD2. V dropped 7 bases and J dropped 10; count of bases not matched to a gene: 6. This CDR3 has 13 amino acids. Germline V CDR1 and CDR2: SQVTM, ANQGSEA.